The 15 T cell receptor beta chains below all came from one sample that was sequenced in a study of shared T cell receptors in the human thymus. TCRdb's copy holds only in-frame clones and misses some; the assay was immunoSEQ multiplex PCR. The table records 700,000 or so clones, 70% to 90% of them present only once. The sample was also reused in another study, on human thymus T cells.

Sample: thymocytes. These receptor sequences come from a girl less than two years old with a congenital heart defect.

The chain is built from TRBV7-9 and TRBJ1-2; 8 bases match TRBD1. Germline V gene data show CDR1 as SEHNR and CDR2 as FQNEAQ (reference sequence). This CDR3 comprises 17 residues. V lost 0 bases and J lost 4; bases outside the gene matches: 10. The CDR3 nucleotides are TGTGCCAGCAGCTTAGCCACGACAGGGGTAGCTACCTATGGCTACACCTTC. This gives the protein CASSLATTGVATYGYTF. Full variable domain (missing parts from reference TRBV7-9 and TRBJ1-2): DTGVSQNPRHKITKRGQNVTFRCDPISEHNRLYWYRQTLGQGPEFLTYFQNEAQLEKSRLLSDRFSAERPKGSFSTLEIQRTEQGDSAMYLCASSLATTGVATYGYTFGSGTRLTVV.

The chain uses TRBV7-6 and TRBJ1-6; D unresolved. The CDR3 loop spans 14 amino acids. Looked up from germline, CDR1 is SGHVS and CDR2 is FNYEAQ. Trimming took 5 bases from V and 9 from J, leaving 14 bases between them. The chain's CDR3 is CASSPLGIGSPLHF. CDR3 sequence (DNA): TGTGCCAGCAGCCCCCTCGGGATTGGTTCACCCCTCCACTTT. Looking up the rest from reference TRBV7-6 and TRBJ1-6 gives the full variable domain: GAGVSQSPRYKVTKRGQDVALRCDPISGHVSLYWYRQALGQGPEFLTYFNYEAQQDKSGLPNDRFSAERPEGSISTLTIQRTEQRDSAMYRCASSPLGIGSPLHFGNGTRLTVT.

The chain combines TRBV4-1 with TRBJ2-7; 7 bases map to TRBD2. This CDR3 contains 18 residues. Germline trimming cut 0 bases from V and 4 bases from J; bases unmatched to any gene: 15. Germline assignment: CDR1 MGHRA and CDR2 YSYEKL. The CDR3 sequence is CASSQDRGTGGNTYEQYF. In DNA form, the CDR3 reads TGCGCCAGCAGCCAAGATCGTGGTACGGGGGGTAATACGTACGAGCAGTACTTC.

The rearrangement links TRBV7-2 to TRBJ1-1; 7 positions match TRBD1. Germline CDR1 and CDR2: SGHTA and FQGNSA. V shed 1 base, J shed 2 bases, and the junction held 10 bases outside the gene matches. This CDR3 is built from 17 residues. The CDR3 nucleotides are TGTGCCAGCAGCTTAGTCGACAGGGCGGTTCGTAACACTGAAGCTTTCTTT. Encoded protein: CASSLVDRAVRNTEAFF.

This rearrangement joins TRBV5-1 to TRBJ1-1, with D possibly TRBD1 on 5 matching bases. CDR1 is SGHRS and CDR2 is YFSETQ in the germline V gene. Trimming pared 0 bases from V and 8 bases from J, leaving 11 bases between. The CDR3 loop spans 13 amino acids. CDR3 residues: CASSLVRAGEAFF. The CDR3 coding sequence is TGCGCCAGCAGCTTGGTCAGGGCGGGGGAAGCTTTCTTT.

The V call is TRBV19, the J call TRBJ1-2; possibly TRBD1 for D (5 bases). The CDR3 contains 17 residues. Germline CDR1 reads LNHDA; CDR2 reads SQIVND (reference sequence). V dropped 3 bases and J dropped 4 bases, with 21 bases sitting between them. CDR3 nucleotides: TGTGCCAGTAGTATCGGGGCGGGAGGAACAGAAATCTATGGCTACACCTTC. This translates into CASSIGAGGTEIYGYTF. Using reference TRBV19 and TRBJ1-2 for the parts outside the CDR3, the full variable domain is DGGITQSPKYLFRKEGQNVTLSCEQNLNHDAMYWYRQDPGQGLRLIYYSQIVNDFQKGDIAEGYSVSREKKESFPLTVTSAQKNPTAFYLCASSIGAGGTEIYGYTFGSGTRLTVV.

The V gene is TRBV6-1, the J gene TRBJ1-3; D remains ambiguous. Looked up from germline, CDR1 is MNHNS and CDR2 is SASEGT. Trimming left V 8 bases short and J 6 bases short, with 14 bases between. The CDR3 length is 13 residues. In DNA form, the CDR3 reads TGTGCCAGCTCCCCGGCCGACTCAAACACCATATATTTT. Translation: CASSPADSNTIYF.

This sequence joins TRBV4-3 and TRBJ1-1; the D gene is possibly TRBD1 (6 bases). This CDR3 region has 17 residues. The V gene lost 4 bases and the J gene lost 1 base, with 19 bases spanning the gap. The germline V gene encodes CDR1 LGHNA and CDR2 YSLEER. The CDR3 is CASSPGVIRYPNTEAFF. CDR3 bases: TGCGCCAGCAGCCCAGGGGTAATACGATACCCGAACACTGAAGCTTTCTTT.

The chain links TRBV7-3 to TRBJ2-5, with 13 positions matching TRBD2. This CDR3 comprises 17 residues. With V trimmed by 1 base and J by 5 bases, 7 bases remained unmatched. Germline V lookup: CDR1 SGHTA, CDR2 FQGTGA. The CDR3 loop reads CASSLRGTSGAGETQYF. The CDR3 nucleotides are TGTGCCAGCAGCTTAAGGGGGACTAGCGGGGCCGGGGAGACCCAGTACTTC.

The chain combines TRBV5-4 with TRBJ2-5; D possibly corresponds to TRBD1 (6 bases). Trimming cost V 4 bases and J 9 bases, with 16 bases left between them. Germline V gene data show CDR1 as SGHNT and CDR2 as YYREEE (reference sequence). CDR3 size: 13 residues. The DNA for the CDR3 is TGTGCCAGCAGCCGACAGGTAGCCGGGGCCCAGTACTTC. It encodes CASSRQVAGAQYF.

This CDR3 reads CASSQVAGGRDEQFF. DNA of the CDR3: TGCGCCAGCAGCCAAGTAGCGGGGGGGCGGGATGAGCAGTTCTTC. The chain joins TRBV4-1 to TRBJ2-1, with 11 bases lining up with TRBD2. Germline V gene lookup returns CDR1 MGHRA and CDR2 YSYEKL. With V trimmed by 1 base and J by 8 bases, 4 bases remained unmatched. The length of the CDR3 is 15 residues.

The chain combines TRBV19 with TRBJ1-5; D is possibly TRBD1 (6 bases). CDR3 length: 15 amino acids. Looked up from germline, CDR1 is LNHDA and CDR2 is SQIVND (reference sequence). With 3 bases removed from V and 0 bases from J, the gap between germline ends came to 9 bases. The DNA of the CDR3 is TGTGCCAGTAGTATCAGGACAGTTAGCAATCAGCCCCAGCATTTT. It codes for CASSIRTVSNQPQHF.

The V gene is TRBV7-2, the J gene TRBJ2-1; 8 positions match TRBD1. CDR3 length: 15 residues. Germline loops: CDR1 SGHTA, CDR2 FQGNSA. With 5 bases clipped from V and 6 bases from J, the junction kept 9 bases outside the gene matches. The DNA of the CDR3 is TGTGCCAGCAGCCCGATGGGACAGGTGATCAATGAGCAGTTCTTC. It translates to CASSPMGQVINEQFF. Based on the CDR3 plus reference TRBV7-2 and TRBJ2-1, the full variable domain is GAGVSQSPSNKVTEKGKDVELRCDPISGHTALYWYRQSLGQGLEFLIYFQGNSAPDKSGLPSDRFSAERTGGSVSTLTIQRTQQEDSAVYLCASSPMGQVINEQFFGPGTRLTVL.

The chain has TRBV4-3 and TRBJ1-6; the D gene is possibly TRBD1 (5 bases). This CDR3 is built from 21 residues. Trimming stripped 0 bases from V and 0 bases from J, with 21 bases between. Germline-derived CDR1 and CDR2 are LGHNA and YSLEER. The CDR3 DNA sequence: TGCGCCAGCAGCCAAGATGGTTCAAGGGGCCGTTCGAGCTCCTATAATTCACCCCTCCACTTT. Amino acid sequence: CASSQDGSRGRSSSYNSPLHF.

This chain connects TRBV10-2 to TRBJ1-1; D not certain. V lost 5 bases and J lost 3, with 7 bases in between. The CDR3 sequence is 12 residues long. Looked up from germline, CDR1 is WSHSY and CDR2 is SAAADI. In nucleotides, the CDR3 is TGCGCCAGCAGTCCTTATGACACTGAAGCTTTCTTT. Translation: CASSPYDTEAFF.